One and the same sample provided the 16 T cell receptor beta chains below, sequenced in a study of T cell responses to AZD1222 COVID-19 vaccine. TCRdb's copy holds only in-frame clones and misses some; the assay was immunoSEQ multiplex PCR. The sample consists of about 100,000 clones, about 87% of them appearing once. This material consisted of peripheral blood, taken on day 0 of AZD1222 vaccination. The receptor source for this set is an adult in good health.

V gene TRBV28 combines with J gene TRBJ2-5, with 10 positions matching TRBD2. The ends lost 7 bases at V and 1 base at J; junction bases unmatched: 6. CDR1 is MDHEN and CDR2 is SYDVKM in the germline V gene. The CDR3 consists of 15 residues. The DNA of the CDR3 is TGTGCCAGCAAAAGCGGGAGGGGATTCCAAGAGACCCAGTACTTC. This sequence encodes CASKSGRGFQETQYF.

This sequence joins TRBV11-2 and TRBJ1-2; D is perhaps TRBD1 (5 bases). The germline V and J ends were trimmed by 6 bases and 7 bases, with 30 bases remaining between them. CDR1 SGHAT and CDR2 FQNNGV come from the germline V gene. The CDR3 is made up of 18 amino acids. The CDR3 region has the DNA TGTGCCAGCAGAAGTACTCGAGACAGTACTCCCAGTCGGGGTGGCTACACCTTC. Encoded protein: CASRSTRDSTPSRGGYTF. Full variable domain (rest looked up from reference TRBV11-2 and TRBJ1-2): EAGVAQSPRYKIIEKRQSVAFWCNPISGHATLYWYQQILGQGPKLLIQFQNNGVVDDSQLPKDRFSAERLKGVDSTLKIQPAKLEDSAVYLCASRSTRDSTPSRGGYTFGSGTRLTVV.

The chain recombines TRBV4-2 with TRBJ2-2; D gene unclear. The V gene lost 4 bases and the J gene lost 10 bases, with 10 bases spanning the gap. The CDR3 totals 12 residues. CDR1 LGHNA and CDR2 YNFKEQ come from the germline V gene. This chain's CDR3 is CASSRPRQELFF. Here the CDR3 DNA reads TGTGCCAGCAGCCGACCGCGTCAGGAGCTGTTTTTT.

The V call is TRBV29-1, the J call TRBJ1-1; the match to TRBD1 covers 8 bases. CDR1 and CDR2 from the germline V gene are SQVTM and ANQGSEA. The V segment lost 6 bases and the J segment 6 bases; nucleotides outside the gene matches: 9. There are 13 residues in the CDR3. CDR3 amino acids: CSVERTGGSEAFF. The DNA of the CDR3 is TGCAGCGTCGAACGAACAGGGGGATCTGAAGCTTTCTTT.

The gene calls are TRBV7-9 and TRBJ1-3; unclear D gene. Germline values: CDR1 SEHNR, CDR2 FQNEAQ (reference sequence). Trimming shortened V by 5 bases and J by 3 bases, and 17 bases separated the two germline ends. The CDR3 spans 16 residues. In nucleotides, the CDR3 is TGTGCCAGCAGCCCAGACTGGGCCTCGGGTGGAAACACCATATATTTT. This translates into CASSPDWASGGNTIYF.

The V and J genes are TRBV10-3 and TRBJ2-3, with 13 bases fitting TRBD2. This CDR3 has 19 amino acids. Trimming took 6 bases from V and 0 from J; bases not matched to a gene: 12. The germline CDR1 and CDR2 sequences are ENHRY and SYGVKD. The DNA of the CDR3 is TGTGCCATCAGGGCGACTAGCGGGGGGCCGAGTACTAGCACAGATACGCAGTATTTT. It translates to CAIRATSGGPSTSTDTQYF.

The sample holds a few counts of this clone. The V gene is TRBV27, the J gene TRBJ2-3; D ambiguous. The CDR3 sequence is 12 residues long. Trimming took 7 bases from V and 1 from J, leaving 6 bases between them. Germline loops: CDR1 MNHEY, CDR2 SMNVEV (reference sequence). The CDR3 nucleotides are TGTGCCAGCACTTCAGGCACAGATACGCAGTATTTT. Translating it yields CASTSGTDTQYF.

This chain links TRBV2 with TRBJ2-3, with D unclear. The germline CDR1 and CDR2 sequences are SNHLY and FYNNEI. With 8 bases removed from V and 2 bases from J, the gap between germline ends came to 11 bases. The CDR3 consists of 13 residues. CDR3 in DNA: TGTGCCAGCCAAGGGCCTTTCACAGATACGCAGTATTTT. Translation: CASQGPFTDTQYF.

The chain is built from TRBV29-1 and TRBJ1-2, with a weak D call TRBD1 (5 bases). The V gene's germline CDR1 is SQVTM and CDR2 ANQGSEA. V was trimmed by 6 bases and J by 0 bases, leaving 11 bases between them. This CDR3 contains 13 residues. CDR3 sequence reads: CSVLLTANYGYTF. The DNA of the CDR3 is TGCAGCGTCCTCTTGACAGCTAACTATGGCTACACCTTC.

The rearrangement links TRBV11-2 to TRBJ2-7, with TRBD2 identical over 7 bases. The trim removed 1 base at V and 2 bases at J, leaving 2 bases unmatched. Germline loops: CDR1 SGHAT, CDR2 FQNNGV. The CDR3 loop spans 14 amino acids. CDR3: CASSLAGGAYEQYF. The DNA of the CDR3 is TGTGCCAGCAGCTTAGCGGGGGGAGCCTACGAGCAGTACTTC. Together with reference TRBV11-2 and TRBJ2-7, the CDR3 gives the full variable domain: EAGVAQSPRYKIIEKRQSVAFWCNPISGHATLYWYQQILGQGPKLLIQFQNNGVVDDSQLPKDRFSAERLKGVDSTLKIQPAKLEDSAVYLCASSLAGGAYEQYFGPGTRLTVT.

This clone was recorded a few times. The chain combines TRBV29-1 with TRBJ2-7; 7 bases align to TRBD2. Germline lookup yields CDR1 SQVTM and CDR2 ANQGSEA. The ends lost 3 bases at V and 4 bases at J; junction bases unmatched: 9. The CDR3 loop spans 14 amino acids. DNA of the CDR3: TGCAGCGTTGATTCCCCTAGCGGACTATACGAGCAGTACTTC. Protein product: CSVDSPSGLYEQYF.

V usage is TRBV5-1 and J usage is TRBJ1-2; 7 positions agree with TRBD1. The germline gives CDR1 SGHRS, CDR2 YFSETQ. CDR3 length: 15 residues. V shed 2 bases and J 5 bases; nucleotides not matched to a gene: 9. The CDR3 DNA reads TGCGCCAGCAGCTTAGGGGGCCCCGGACGGTATGGCTACACCTTC. Its protein product is CASSLGGPGRYGYTF.

The chain combines TRBV6-5 with TRBJ2-3; a possible D gene is TRBD2 (6 bases). CDR1 is MNHEY, CDR2 SVGAGI, per germline. V lost 3 bases, J lost 2 bases, and 12 bases lay in between. The CDR3 is 15 residues long. DNA for the CDR3: TGTGCCAGCAGTTATGGGAGGATGCCCACAGATACGCAGTATTTT. Translating it yields CASSYGRMPTDTQYF.

The V call is TRBV5-1, the J call TRBJ2-6; the D is unclear. In germline, CDR1 is SGHRS, CDR2 YFSETQ. Trimming pared 0 bases from V and 4 bases from J, leaving 2 bases between. The CDR3 extends over 13 amino acids. The CDR3 spells CASSLAGANVLTF. CDR3 DNA: TGCGCCAGCAGCTTGGCCGGGGCCAACGTCCTGACTTTC. Variable domain in full (rest from reference TRBV5-1 and TRBJ2-6): KAGVTQTPRYLIKTRGQQVTLSCSPISGHRSVSWYQQTPGQGLQFLFEYFSETQRNKGNFPGRFSGRQFSNSRSEMNVSTLELGDSALYLCASSLAGANVLTFGAGSRLTVL.

The gene calls are TRBV3-1 (or the pseudogene TRBV3-2) and TRBJ2-1; D remains ambiguous. With 5 bases removed from V and 9 bases from J, the gap between germline ends came to 8 bases. The CDR3 has 11 residues. In germline, CDR1 is LGHDT, CDR2 YNNKEL (reference sequence). CDR3 sequence reads: CASSYTAEQFF. The CDR3 region has the DNA TGTGCCAGCAGCTATACGGCTGAGCAGTTCTTC.

The rearrangement links TRBV27 to TRBJ1-1, with D unclear. Germline CDR1 MNHEY, CDR2 SMNVEV (reference sequence). The CDR3 runs 12 residues. V lost 6 bases to trimming and J lost 0 bases, with 5 bases between them. CDR3 region: CASRHLNTEAFF. The CDR3 nucleotides read TGTGCCAGCAGACACTTGAACACTGAAGCTTTCTTT.